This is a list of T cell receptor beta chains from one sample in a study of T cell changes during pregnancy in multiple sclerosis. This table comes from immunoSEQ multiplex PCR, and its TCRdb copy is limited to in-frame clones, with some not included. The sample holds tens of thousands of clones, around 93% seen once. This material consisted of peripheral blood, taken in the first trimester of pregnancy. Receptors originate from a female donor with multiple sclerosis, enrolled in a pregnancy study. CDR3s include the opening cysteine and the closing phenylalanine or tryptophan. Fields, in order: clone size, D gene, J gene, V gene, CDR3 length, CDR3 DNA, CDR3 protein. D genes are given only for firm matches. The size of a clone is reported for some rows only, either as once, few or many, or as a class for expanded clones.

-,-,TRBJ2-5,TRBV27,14,TGTGCCAGCAGTTTTTGGGGGCGCCAAGAGACCCAGTACTTC,CASSFWGRQETQYF
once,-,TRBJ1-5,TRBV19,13,TGTGCCAGTAGTATAGCTGTGCGGCAGCCCCAGCATTTT,CASSIAVRQPQHF
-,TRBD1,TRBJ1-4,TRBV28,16,TGTGCCAGCAGTTCCTGGACAGGGTTGGTCTCTGGAAAACTGTTTTTT,CASSSWTGLVSGKLFF
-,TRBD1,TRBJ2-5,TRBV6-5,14,TGTGCCAGCAGTGTACAGGGGGCTAGGGAGACCCAGTACTTC,CASSVQGARETQYF
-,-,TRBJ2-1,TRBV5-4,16,TGTGCCAGCAGCTTGGCCGGAGGGGCCTCACAAGGGGAGCAGTTCTTC,CASSLAGGASQGEQFF
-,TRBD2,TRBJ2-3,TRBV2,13,TGTGCCAGCGGCGGGGGGCCCACAGATACGCAGTATTTT,CASGGGPTDTQYF
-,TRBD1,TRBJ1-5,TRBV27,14,TGTGCCAGCAGAAGGGACAGGGGCAATCAGCCCCAGCATTTT,CASRRDRGNQPQHF
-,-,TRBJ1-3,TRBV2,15,TGTGCCAGCAGTGGGACAGAGCGACCTGGAAACACCATATATTTT,CASSGTERPGNTIYF
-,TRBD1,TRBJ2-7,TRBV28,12,TGTGCCAGCAGCGACAGGGTGTACGAGCAGTACTTC,CASSDRVYEQYF
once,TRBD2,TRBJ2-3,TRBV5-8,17,TGTGCCAGCAGCTTGTTCCGACTAGCGGGAAGAACAGATACGCAGTATTTT,CASSLFRLAGRTDTQYF
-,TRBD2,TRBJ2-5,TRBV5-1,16,TGCGCCAGCAGCTTGGGTCGGGGACTAGCGGAAGAGACCCAGTACTTC,CASSLGRGLAEETQYF
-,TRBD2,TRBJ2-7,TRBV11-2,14,TGTGCCAGCAGCCCCGGGACTAGCGGCTACGAGCAGTACTTC,CASSPGTSGYEQYF
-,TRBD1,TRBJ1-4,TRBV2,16,TGTGCCAGCAGTGCGATAACAGGGGGCTCTGCTGAAAAACTGTTTTTT,CASSAITGGSAEKLFF
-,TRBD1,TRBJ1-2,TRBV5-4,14,TGTGCCAGCAGCCAAGGACAGGTCAACTATGGCTACACCTTC,CASSQGQVNYGYTF
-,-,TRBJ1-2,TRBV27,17,TGTGCCAGCAGTTCCGGGCCCGACAGGATCCAACACTATGGCTACACCTTC,CASSSGPDRIQHYGYTF
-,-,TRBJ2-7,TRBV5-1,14,TGCGCCAGCAGCGAAGGAGGCCCGGTGGGCGAGCAGTACTTC,CASSEGGPVGEQYF
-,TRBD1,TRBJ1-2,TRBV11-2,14,TGTGCCAGCAGCTGGGACAGGGGGTTAGATGGCTACACCTTC,CASSWDRGLDGYTF
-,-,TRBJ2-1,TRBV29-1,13,TGCAGCTTTTCGGAGGGAAATTACAATGAGCAGTTCTTC,CSFSEGNYNEQFF
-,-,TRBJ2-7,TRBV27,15,-,CASSTSGQGIHEQYF
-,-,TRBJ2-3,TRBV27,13,TGTGCCAGCAGATTAACTAGCACAGATACGCAGTATTTT,CASRLTSTDTQYF
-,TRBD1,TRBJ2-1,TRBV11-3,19,TGTGCCAGCAGCTCCCGAGGGACAGCAACTTTTTCCTATCGAAATGAGCAGTTCTTC,CASSSRGTATFSYRNEQFF
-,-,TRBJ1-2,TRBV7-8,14,TGTGCCAGCAGCTTAGATCGACAGTCTTATGGCTACACCTTC,CASSLDRQSYGYTF
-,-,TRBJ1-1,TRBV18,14,TGTGCCAGCTCACGAAGACGGGAGAACACTGAAGCTTTCTTT,CASSRRRENTEAFF
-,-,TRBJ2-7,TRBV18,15,TGTGCCAGCTCACCACCGGGCAGCCCCCCCCACGAGCAGTACTTC,CASSPPGSPPHEQYF
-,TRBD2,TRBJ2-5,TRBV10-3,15,TGTGCCATCAGTCTAGCGGGGGGTCCCCAAGAGACCCAGTACTTC,CAISLAGGPQETQYF
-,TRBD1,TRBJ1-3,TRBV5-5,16,TGTGCCAGCAGCTTGGTAGGCAGGGGGCATGGAAACACCATATATTTT,CASSLVGRGHGNTIYF
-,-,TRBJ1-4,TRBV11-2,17,TGTGCCAGCAGCTTAGACGACAGGTCAGCCAATAATGAAAAACTGTTTTTT,CASSLDDRSANNEKLFF
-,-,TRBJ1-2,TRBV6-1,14,TGTGCCAGCAGTGAAGCGACACAATTCTATGGCTACACCTTC,CASSEATQFYGYTF
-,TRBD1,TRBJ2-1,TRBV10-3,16,TGTGCCATCAGTGAGCCGACAGGGGGGACCTACAATGAGCAGTTCTTC,CAISEPTGGTYNEQFF
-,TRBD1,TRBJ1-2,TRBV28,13,TGTGCCAGCAGTTTCTCCAGGGGGAATGGCTACACCTTC,CASSFSRGNGYTF
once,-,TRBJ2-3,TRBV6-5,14,TGTGCCAGCAGCCGGGGTGTTGAGGCAGATACGCAGTATTTT,CASSRGVEADTQYF
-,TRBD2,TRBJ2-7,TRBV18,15,TGTGCCAGCTCACAGACTAGCGGGAGGGCCGAAGAGCAGTACTTC,CASSQTSGRAEEQYF
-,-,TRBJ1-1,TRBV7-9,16,TGTGCCAGCAGCCCTCGTCCGGGACACCTGAACACTGAAGCTTTCTTT,CASSPRPGHLNTEAFF
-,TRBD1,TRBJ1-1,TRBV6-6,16,TGTGCCAGCAGTTACTCGCCAGGGGGCGCGACCACTGAAGCTTTCTTT,CASSYSPGGATTEAFF
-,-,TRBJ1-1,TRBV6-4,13,TGTGCCAGCAGTGAACAACGGAACACTGAAGCTTTCTTT,CASSEQRNTEAFF
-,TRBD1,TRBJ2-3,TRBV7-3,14,TGTGCCAGCAGCTTAAACAGGGGGGCAGATACGCAGTATTTT,CASSLNRGADTQYF
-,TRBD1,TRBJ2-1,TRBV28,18,TGTGCCAGCAGTTTTAGGAAACGGACAGGGGGCCTTTACAATGAGCAGTTCTTC,CASSFRKRTGGLYNEQFF
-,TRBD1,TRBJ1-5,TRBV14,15,TGTGCCAGCAGCCCCAGGGGGCAGGGCAATCAGCCCCAGCATTTT,CASSPRGQGNQPQHF
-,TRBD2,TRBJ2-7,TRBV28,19,TGTGCCAGCAGTTTATATGGAAGGGGGACTAGCGGCACGAGGGACGAGCAGTACTTC,CASSLYGRGTSGTRDEQYF